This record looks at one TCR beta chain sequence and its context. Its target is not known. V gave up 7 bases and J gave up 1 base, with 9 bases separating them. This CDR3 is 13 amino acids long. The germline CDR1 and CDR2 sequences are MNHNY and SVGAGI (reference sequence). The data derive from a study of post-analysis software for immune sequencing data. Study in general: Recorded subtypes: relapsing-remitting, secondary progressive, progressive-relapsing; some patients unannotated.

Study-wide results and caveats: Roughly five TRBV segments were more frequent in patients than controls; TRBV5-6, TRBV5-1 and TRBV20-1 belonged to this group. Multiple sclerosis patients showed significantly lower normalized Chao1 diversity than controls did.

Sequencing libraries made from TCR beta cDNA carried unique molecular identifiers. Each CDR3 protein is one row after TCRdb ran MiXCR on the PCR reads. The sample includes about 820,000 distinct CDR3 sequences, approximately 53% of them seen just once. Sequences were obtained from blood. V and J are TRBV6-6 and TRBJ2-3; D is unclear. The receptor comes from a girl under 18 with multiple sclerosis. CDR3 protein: CASTWRGTDTQYF. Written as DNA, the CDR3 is TGTGCCAGCACTTGGCGAGGCACAGATACGCAGTATTTT.